These T cell receptor beta chains were read from a single sample in a study of beta chain features in type 1 diabetes. Assay used: immunoSEQ multiplex PCR; TCRdb lists only in-frame clones, some missing. The data show approximately 140,000 clones, with less than 10% seen just once and 0.65% held by the top ten. Sequenced input: central memory CD4+ T cells from blood. These receptor sequences come from a woman aged 40 to 55 in good health. CDR3s include the opening cysteine and the closing phenylalanine or tryptophan. Each record gives: V gene, D gene, J gene, clone size, CDR3 DNA, CDR3 protein. D genes are given only for firm matches. Size values are once, few and many counts, or a class for expanded clones, and some rows have none.

TRBV7-9,TRBD1,TRBJ2-4,many,TGTGCCAGCAGTGGGGACAGAGGGGACAAAAACATTCAGTACTTC,CASSGDRGDKNIQYF
TRBV5-4,TRBD2,TRBJ2-7,few,TGTGCCAGCAGCTCGGGAGGCAGGGCCTCCTACGAGCAGTACTTC,CASSSGGRASYEQYF
TRBV7-2,TRBD1,TRBJ2-7,few,TGTGCCAGCAGCTTATGGAGAGGTGGGACAGTCCGCGAGCAGTACTTC,CASSLWRGGTVREQYF
TRBV5-1,TRBD2,TRBJ2-1,few,TGCGCCAGCAGCGCCCAGACTAGCGGGGCATTCGGGGATGAGCAGTTCTTC,CASSAQTSGAFGDEQFF
TRBV6-6,-,TRBJ1-2,few,TGTGCCAGCAGCTTCCTCGTCAGTTCCACTAACTATGGCTACACCTTC,CASSFLVSSTNYGYTF
TRBV18,TRBD1,TRBJ1-2,-,TGTGCCAGCTCAACTTACACAGGGGGCGCGGATGGCTACACCTTC,CASSTYTGGADGYTF
TRBV27,-,TRBJ2-3,-,TGTGCCAGCTCCCCCAAACCCGGGGATACGCAGTATTTT,CASSPKPGDTQYF
TRBV5-1,-,TRBJ1-2,many,TGCGCCAGTTGGACAGATGACAACTATGGCTACACCTTC,CASWTDDNYGYTF
TRBV5-1,TRBD2,TRBJ2-3,-,TGCGCCAGCAGCTTAGGACTGACTAGCGGAAAAAGCACAGATACGCAGTATTTT,CASSLGLTSGKSTDTQYF
TRBV11-2,-,TRBJ1-4,-,TGTGCCAGCAGCTTCGCAACTAATGAAAAACTGTTTTTT,CASSFATNEKLFF
TRBV27,-,TRBJ2-7,many,TGTGCCAGCAGTTTATACGGCGGGGAGCAGTACTTC,CASSLYGGEQYF
TRBV5-8,TRBD1,TRBJ2-5,few,TGTGCCAGCAGCTTAGGGACAGGGGGAGAAGAGACCCAGTACTTC,CASSLGTGGEETQYF
TRBV7-8,-,TRBJ1-1,-,TGTGCCAGCAGCTTAGATGGGGGCCATGAAGCTTTCTTT,CASSLDGGHEAFF
TRBV14,-,TRBJ2-7,few,TGTGCCAGCAGCCAAGATCTTTCGGCAGGTGGAAGCTCCTACGAGCAGTACTTC,CASSQDLSAGGSSYEQYF
TRBV5-8,-,TRBJ1-1,-,TGTGCCAGCAGTTTTCGACGGGGGGGAAGCACTGAAGCTTTCTTT,CASSFRRGGSTEAFF
TRBV25-1,TRBD1,TRBJ1-1,-,TGTGCCAGCAGTGAATTACAGGGGGTGAACACTGAAGCTTTCTTT,CASSELQGVNTEAFF
TRBV11-2,TRBD1,TRBJ2-7,-,TGTGCCAGCAGCTTACTGATCGGACAGGGGACCTACGAGCAGTACTTC,CASSLLIGQGTYEQYF
TRBV2,TRBD1,TRBJ1-2,-,TGTGCCAGCAGTCGGGGACAGAGCGGCTACACCTTC,CASSRGQSGYTF
TRBV9,TRBD1,TRBJ2-7,-,TGTGCCAGCAGCATAACAGGGGGCGCTTTCGAGCAGTACTTC,CASSITGGAFEQYF
TRBV5-4,TRBD2,TRBJ2-1,few,TGTGCCAGCAGCTTGGGTAGCGGGGGGGCCCACAATGAGCAGTTCTTC,CASSLGSGGAHNEQFF
TRBV5-1,TRBD1,TRBJ2-3,few,TGCGCCAGCAGCTTGGGGGACAGGATCACAGATACGCAGTATTTT,CASSLGDRITDTQYF
TRBV5-1,TRBD2,TRBJ2-3,-,TGCGCCAGCAGCCTGACGACTAGCGTGACACAGGATACGCAGTATTTT,CASSLTTSVTQDTQYF
TRBV6-1,-,TRBJ2-7,few,TGTGCCAGCAGTGAAGTAGGAGGCGGGTGGAGCTCCTACGAGCAGTACTTC,CASSEVGGGWSSYEQYF
TRBV9,-,TRBJ2-7,few,TGTGCCAGCAGCGTAGCCGGGGAACCTCCCTCCTACGAGCAGTACTTC,CASSVAGEPPSYEQYF
TRBV7-2,-,TRBJ2-7,many,TGTGCCAGCAGCCCTTACCTAAGCCCCTACGAGCAGTACTTC,CASSPYLSPYEQYF
TRBV7-2,-,TRBJ2-5,many,TGTGCCAGCAGCTGGAGGGCGGGCCAGGAGACCCAGTACTTC,CASSWRAGQETQYF